A single count supports the clone carrying this T cell receptor (beta chain). The V gene lost 5 bases and the J gene lost 8 bases, with 21 bases spanning the gap. Germline V CDR1 and CDR2: MNHEY, SMNVEV (reference sequence). The CDR3 covers 16 residues. Repertoires were generated with immunoSEQ multiplex PCR, while TCRdb's copy carries only in-frame clones and drops some. The repertoire holds 110,000 or so clones, with 68% as singletons. This specimen belongs to a study of shared clonotypes between healthy human individuals. The clonotype comes from a woman aged 30 to 39 in good health. Sequencing input: memory CD8+ T cells sorted from blood. Stated subset: CD45RO+ cells pooled with CCR7-negative TemRA cells. The chain has TRBV27 and TRBJ1-4; possibly TRBD1 for D (5 bases). CDR3 sequence reads: CASSPSMTELVEKLFF. The CDR3 DNA is TGTGCCAGCAGTCCGTCGATGACAGAATTAGTCGAAAAACTGTTTTTT.